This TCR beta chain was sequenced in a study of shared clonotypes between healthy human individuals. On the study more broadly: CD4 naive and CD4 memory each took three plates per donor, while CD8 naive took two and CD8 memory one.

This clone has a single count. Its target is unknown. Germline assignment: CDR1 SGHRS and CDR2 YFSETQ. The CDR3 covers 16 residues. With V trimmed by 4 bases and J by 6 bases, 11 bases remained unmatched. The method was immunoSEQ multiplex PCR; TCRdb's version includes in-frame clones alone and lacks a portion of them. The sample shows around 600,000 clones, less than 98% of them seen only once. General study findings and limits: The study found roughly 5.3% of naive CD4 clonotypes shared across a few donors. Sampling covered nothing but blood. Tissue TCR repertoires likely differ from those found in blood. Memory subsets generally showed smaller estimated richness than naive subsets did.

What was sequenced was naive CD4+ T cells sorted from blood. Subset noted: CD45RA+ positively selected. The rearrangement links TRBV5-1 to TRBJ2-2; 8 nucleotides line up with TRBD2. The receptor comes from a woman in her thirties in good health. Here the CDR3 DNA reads TGCGCCAGCAGCCAAATAAGCGGGAGTGGTGCCGGGGAGCTGTTTTTT. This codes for CASSQISGSGAGELFF.